These 12 T cell receptor beta chains came from one sample sequenced in a study of cytomegalovirus exposure and HLA in healthy donors. With 60 Vbeta and 13 Jbeta primers, the PCR was carried out. Produced via immunoSEQ multiplex PCR; TCRdb's table is partial and in-frame only. The sample's table shows approximately 110,000 clones. The sequenced sample was PBMCs. These receptor sequences come from a man between 45 and 60 years old in good health and CMV-seronegative.

This chain joins TRBV11-1 and TRBJ2-2; D possibly corresponds to TRBD2 (5 bases). The V end was cut by 7 bases, the J end by 3 bases, with 15 bases between. This CDR3 has 15 amino acids. Germline lookup yields CDR1 SGHAT and CDR2 FQDESV (reference sequence). CDR3 in DNA: TGTGCCAGCACTTTGGACTTATCCGACACCGGGGAGCTGTTTTTT. This codes for CASTLDLSDTGELFF.

The chain has TRBV19 and TRBJ1-2; TRBD1 is a possible D gene (6 bases). This CDR3 region has 17 residues. Germline loops: CDR1 LNHDA, CDR2 SQIVND (reference sequence). V was shortened by 1 base and J by 5 bases, with 20 bases between the two germline ends. The CDR3 DNA reads as TGTGCCAGTAGTATAGCCTCACCCGGACAGCAACGTTATGGCTACACCTTC. Encoded protein: CASSIASPGQQRYGYTF.

This chain joins TRBV2 and TRBJ1-2, with a tentative D call TRBD1 (5 bases). The V end was cut by 4 bases, the J end by 4 bases, with 10 bases between. This CDR3 has 13 amino acids. Germline CDR1 reads SNHLY; CDR2 reads FYNNEI. This chain's CDR3 is CASSGGSGYGYTF. CDR3 DNA: TGTGCCAGCAGTGGGGGCAGTGGCTATGGCTACACCTTC.

The chain is built from TRBV6-6 and TRBJ2-7, with D possibly TRBD2 on 5 matching bases. Per the germline V gene, CDR1 is MNHNY and CDR2 is SVGAGI (reference sequence). The V end lost 6 bases, the J end lost 4 bases, and 13 bases lay between the germline ends. This CDR3 has 13 amino acids. CDR3 nucleotide sequence: TGTGCCAGCAGGGACGGGCGGAGGTACGAGCAGTACTTC. Translating gives CASRDGRRYEQYF.

The chain is built from TRBV6-1 and TRBJ1-2, with TRBD1 matching 9 bases. The ends lost 7 bases at V and 8 bases at J; junction bases unmatched: 5. The CDR3 runs 12 residues. Germline V gene sequence: CDR1 MNHNS, CDR2 SASEGT. CDR3 coding DNA: TGTGCCAGCAAACCGACAGGGGGAGGCTACACCTTC. Translating gives CASKPTGGGYTF.

The V gene is TRBV18, the J gene TRBJ2-2; the match to TRBD1 covers 9 bases. The CDR3 spans 17 residues. J gave up 5 bases and V 0 bases, and 7 bases lay outside the gene matches. From germline, CDR1 is KGHSH and CDR2 LQKENI. The CDR3 is CASSPPSGTGLTGELFF. In DNA form, the CDR3 reads TGTGCCAGCTCACCACCTTCCGGGACAGGGCTTACCGGGGAGCTGTTTTTT. Combining the CDR3 with reference TRBV18 and TRBJ2-2 gives the whole variable domain NAGVMQNPRHLVRRRGQEARLRCSPMKGHSHVYWYRQLPEEGLKFMVYLQKENIIDESGMPKERFSAEFPKEGPSILRIQQVVRGDSAAYFCASSPPSGTGLTGELFFGEGSRLTVL.

V and J are TRBV6-5 and TRBJ2-7, with 7 bases that match TRBD1. The CDR3 totals 14 residues. Germline V gene sequence: CDR1 MNHEY, CDR2 SVGAGI. The J segment lost 3 bases and the V segment lost 9 bases, leaving 11 bases of the junction unmatched. The CDR3 loop reads CASRRDSGYYEQYF. The CDR3, as DNA: TGTGCCAGTCGCCGGGACAGCGGCTACTACGAGCAGTACTTC.

The V call is TRBV5-6, the J call TRBJ1-1; 11 bases fit TRBD1. The CDR3 is 16 residues long. From germline, CDR1 is SGHDT and CDR2 YYEEEE. V lost 4 bases, J lost 4 bases, and 9 bases stayed unmatched. The DNA of the CDR3 is TGTGCCAGCAGCCCCCGGGACAGGGGGTGGGCCACTGAAGCTTTCTTT. This encodes CASSPRDRGWATEAFF.

This chain links TRBV6-5 with TRBJ1-6; D not certain. Germline V gives CDR1 MNHEY, CDR2 SVGAGI. V lost 6 bases, J lost 13 bases, and 13 bases lay in between. The CDR3 covers 12 residues. Written as DNA, the CDR3 is TGTGCCAGCAGCGTTCGCGAATCGCCCCTCCACTTT. Residues: CASSVRESPLHF.

The gene calls are TRBV7-9 and TRBJ1-2; D gene ambiguous. There are 14 residues in the CDR3. Germline V gene sequence: CDR1 SEHNR, CDR2 FQNEAQ (reference sequence). Trimming left V 5 bases short and J 2 bases short, with 12 bases between. This chain's CDR3 is CASSPKAANYGYTF. The DNA of the CDR3 is TGTGCCAGCAGCCCAAAGGCAGCGAACTATGGCTACACCTTC.

The chain links TRBV19 to TRBJ2-2, with a possible D match to TRBD2 (6 bases). Trimming stripped 1 base from V and 3 bases from J, with 12 bases between. CDR3 length: 16 amino acids. Per germline, CDR1 LNHDA and CDR2 SQIVND (reference sequence). CDR3 in DNA: TGTGCCAGTAGTATAGGCGGGACCGTTTACACCGGGGAGCTGTTTTTT. It translates to CASSIGGTVYTGELFF.

The chain has TRBV11-2 and TRBJ1-2, with 10 positions matching TRBD1. V lost 2 bases and J lost 6; bases outside the gene matches: 6. Germline CDR1 is SGHAT and CDR2 is FQNNGV. CDR3 length: 15 amino acids. The CDR3 DNA is TGTGCCAGCAGCTTACAGCTGGGGACAGGGGATGGCTACACCTTC. It specifies CASSLQLGTGDGYTF.